These 20 T cell receptor beta chains were all obtained from the same sample, sequenced in a study of blood T cells in healthy people across ages (dated by TCRdb to about 2015). Libraries were made using 5' RACE. This sample was sequenced with an Illumina HiSeq 2500. A second PCR of roughly 6 to 12 cycles was performed with a sample-barcoded 5' primer and a J-beta primer mix. The public reads were reanalyzed by TCRdb: fastp trimming at Q25, MiXCR alignment, in-frame beta chains only. CDR3 protein duplicates are merged, each entry listing the most common genes and DNA. The sample table lists about 640,000 distinct CDR3 sequences, roughly two fifths of them with a count of one. The top ten constitute about 32% of the sample. Sequencing used blood. These receptor sequences come from a man aged 80 or over in good health.

The rearrangement joins TRBV27 to TRBJ2-1, with 8 bases that match TRBD2. The CDR3 runs 15 residues. The germline CDR1 and CDR2 sequences are MNHEY and SMNVEV (reference sequence). The trim removed 3 bases at V and 4 bases at J, leaving 5 bases unmatched. CDR3 nucleotide sequence: TGTGCCAGCAGTTTTCGGGGGGGCGTGTACAATGAGCAGTTCTTC. This gives the protein CASSFRGGVYNEQFF.

This chain joins TRBV6-2 or TRBV6-3 and TRBJ2-1, with 15 bases fitting TRBD2. Unmatched junction bases numbered 7, after V lost 0 bases and J lost 7 bases. CDR1 is MNHEY, CDR2 SVGEGT, per germline. This CDR3 spans 18 amino acids. The CDR3 nucleotides read TGTGCCAGCAGTTACTCCCGGACTAGCGGGAGGGCCATAAATGAGCAGTTCTTC. Its translation: CASSYSRTSGRAINEQFF.

This clonotype has a count of ten or more. The chain couples TRBV20-1 to TRBJ2-7; 11 bases are a match to TRBD2. The CDR3 runs to 16 residues. The ends lost 0 bases at V and 2 bases at J; junction bases unmatched: 6. In germline, CDR1 is DFQATT, CDR2 SNEGSKA (reference sequence). The CDR3 loop is CSARDWTSGRTYEQYF. The CDR3 DNA reads as TGCAGTGCTAGAGATTGGACTAGCGGGCGAACCTACGAGCAGTACTTC.

CDR3 DNA: TGTGCCAGCTCACCACTAGCCAGGGAGACCCAGTACTTC. Protein sequence: CASSPLARETQYF. This chain joins TRBV18 and TRBJ2-5; D call uncertain. Germline-derived CDR1 and CDR2 are KGHSH and LQKENI. The CDR3 contains 13 residues. Trimming cost V 1 base and J 5 bases, with 8 bases left between them.

The sample holds a few counts of this clonotype. V usage is TRBV6-5 and J usage is TRBJ1-2; possible D gene TRBD1, 6 bases. CDR1 is MNHEY and CDR2 is SVGAGI in the germline V gene. This CDR3 is 14 amino acids long. Trimming stripped 7 bases from V and 8 bases from J, with 20 bases between. CDR3: CASKLRQAEYGYTF. The CDR3 coding sequence is TGTGCCAGCAAATTACGACAGGCGGAATACGGCTACACCTTC.

The V gene is TRBV6-2 or TRBV6-3, the J gene TRBJ2-7; D uncertain. Germline V CDR1 and CDR2: MNHEY, SVGEGT. Between the trimmed V and J ends, which lost 3 bases and 4 bases, there was a span of 13 bases. This CDR3 has 14 amino acids. The CDR3 region is CASSYKDGVYEQYF. DNA for the CDR3: TGTGCCAGCAGTTATAAGGACGGTGTGTACGAGCAGTACTTC.

Comment on this clonotype: One end of the junction is discordant with germline, which a read error may explain. The gene calls are TRBV4-2 and TRBJ2-3; no clear D gene. The CDR3 runs 13 residues. Germline V CDR1 and CDR2: LGHNA, YNFKEQ. The DNA for the CDR3 is TGTGCCAGCAGCCAAGCCCTCACAGATGCGCAGTATTTT. Amino acid sequence: CASSQALTDAQYF.

The chain links TRBV6-2 or TRBV6-3 to TRBJ2-1; possibly TRBD1 for D (6 bases). Germline V CDR1 and CDR2: MNHEY, SVGEGT. Trimming removed 6 bases from V and 3 bases from J, with 15 bases in between. The CDR3 runs 15 residues. CDR3 protein: CASSRGQRDYNEQFF. The CDR3 bases are TGTGCCAGCAGCCGAGGACAGCGTGACTACAATGAGCAGTTCTTC.

The chain joins TRBV6-5 to TRBJ2-4, with 9 bases that match TRBD2. The J call is doubtful: the DNA matches TRBJ2-7 better. The CDR3 spans 15 residues. CDR1 MNHEY and CDR2 SVGAGI come from the germline V gene. The CDR3 DNA is TGTGCCAGCAGCGTAATAGCGGGAGCGTCCCACGAGCAGTACTTC. Protein: CASSVIAGASHEQYF.

This chain connects TRBV5-1 to TRBJ2-7, with D unclear. V lost 3 bases to trimming and J lost 0 bases, with 13 bases between them. This CDR3 has 15 residues. Looked up from germline, CDR1 is SGHRS and CDR2 is YFSETQ. CDR3: CASSWAEKSSYEQYF. In DNA, the CDR3 is TGCGCCAGCAGCTGGGCGGAGAAAAGCTCCTACGAGCAGTACTTC.

This clonotype was recorded a few times. The chain uses TRBV20-1 and TRBJ2-1; D ambiguous. The CDR3 is 11 amino acids. The germline gives CDR1 DFQATT, CDR2 SNEGSKA (reference sequence). V was trimmed by 4 bases and J by 10 bases, leaving 11 bases between them. The CDR3 region has the DNA TGCAGTGCTATGCCTGCACGAGAGCAGTTCTTC. It yields the protein CSAMPAREQFF.

The chain links TRBV6-2 or TRBV6-3 to TRBJ2-1; the D gene is possibly TRBD2 (6 bases). The CDR3 totals 15 residues. V gave up 5 bases and J gave up 0 bases, with 11 bases separating them. Germline-derived CDR1 and CDR2 are MNHEY and SVGEGT. CDR3 protein: CASSMTRLSYNEQFF. The CDR3 DNA reads TGTGCCAGCAGTATGACTAGGCTCTCCTACAATGAGCAGTTCTTC.

This clonotype has more than one count but fewer than ten. This chain connects TRBV5-1 to TRBJ2-7; 7 bases are a match to TRBD1. Trimming took 4 bases from V and 6 from J; bases not matched to a gene: 13. Germline V gene lookup returns CDR1 SGHRS and CDR2 YFSETQ. This CDR3 spans 15 amino acids. CDR3 bases: TGCGCCAGCAGCGATGGGACAGCGAGCCGCCTCGAGCAGTACTTC. Its protein is CASSDGTASRLEQYF.

The genes are TRBV2 and TRBJ2-5; TRBD1 might be the D (6 bases). Trimming removed 6 bases from V and 11 bases from J, with 31 bases in between. Germline V CDR1 and CDR2: SNHLY, FYNNEI. There are 17 residues in the CDR3. CDR3 nucleotides: TGTGCCAGCAGGCTCACGGGACACACTGAGGGGTACAATGAGCAGTACTTC. It codes for CASRLTGHTEGYNEQYF. The entire variable domain, with the rest obtained from reference TRBV2 and TRBJ2-5, is as follows: EPEVTQTPSHQVTQMGQEVILRCVPISNHLYFYWYRQILGQKVEFLVSFYNNEISEKSEIFDDQFSVERPDGSNFTLKIRSTKLEDSAMYFCASRLTGHTEGYNEQYFGPGTRLLVL.

CDR3 sequence (DNA): TGCGCCAGCAGCCAAGAAGTGGCAGGGTCCTACAATGAGCAGTTCTTC. Amino acids: CASSQEVAGSYNEQFF. The chain joins TRBV4-3 to TRBJ2-1, with D possibly matching TRBD1 (5 bases). The germline gives CDR1 LGHNA, CDR2 YSLEER. V was trimmed by 0 bases and J by 1 base, leaving 10 bases between them. The CDR3 sequence is 16 residues long.

The rearrangement joins TRBV5-1 to TRBJ2-3; D tentatively reads TRBD1 or TRBD2 (5 bases each). Germline V gene data show CDR1 as SGHRS and CDR2 as YFSETQ. With 1 base removed from V and 2 bases from J, the gap between germline ends came to 8 bases. The CDR3 loop spans 14 amino acids. The CDR3 here is CASSLRDPTDTQYF. The DNA of the CDR3 is TGCGCCAGCAGCTTGAGGGACCCCACAGATACGCAGTATTTT.

Comment on this clonotype: A much larger clone lies a single base off, so this may be a read error. The rearrangement links TRBV29-1 to TRBJ2-5; possibly TRBD1 or TRBD2 for D (5 bases each). The V gene lost 6 bases and the J gene lost 7 bases, with 18 bases spanning the gap. The CDR3 is 13 amino acids. Germline values: CDR1 SQVTM, CDR2 ANQGSEA. Here the CDR3 reads CSVYGTYDGTQYF. Here the CDR3 DNA reads TGCAGCGTCTACGGGACCTACGATGGGACCCAGTACTTC.

Comment on this clonotype: A much bigger clone sits one base away, suggesting this may be a read error. The rearrangement joins TRBV6-5 to TRBJ2-7; 8 bases line up with TRBD2. CDR3 length: 15 amino acids. The junction had 7 bases not matched to a gene; V was cut back by 4 bases and J by 2 bases. Looked up from germline, CDR1 is MNHEY and CDR2 is SVGAGI. CDR3 in amino acids: CASSSTTRGAYEQYF. CDR3 DNA sequence: TGTGCCAGCAGTTCAACGACGCGGGGGGCCTACGAGCAGTACTTC.

This clonotype was seen a handful of times. The gene calls are TRBV30 and TRBJ2-7; D may be TRBD1 or TRBD2 (5 bases each). Trimming cost V 3 bases and J 6 bases, with 12 bases left between them. CDR1 is GTSNPN, CDR2 SVGIG, per germline (reference sequence). There are 12 residues in the CDR3. The CDR3 loop is CAWRGTIAEQYF. CDR3 bases: TGTGCCTGGAGGGGGACGATCGCCGAGCAGTACTTC.

This clonotype has only one observation. The CDR3 reads CASSRGPNYQPQHF. In DNA form, the CDR3 reads TGTGCCAGCAGCCGGGGCCCAAATTATCAGCCCCAGCATTTT. The J gene is TRBJ1-5, the V gene TRBV27; maybe TRBD1 (5 bases). Germline V gene data show CDR1 as MNHEY and CDR2 as SMNVEV (reference sequence). The CDR3 totals 14 residues. Trimming stripped 6 bases from V and 5 bases from J, with 14 bases between.